Shown below are 24 T cell receptor beta chains from a single sample sequenced in a study of blood T cell repertoires in COVID-19. Assay: immunoSEQ multiplex PCR; the TCRdb copy retains only in-frame clones and omits some. The repertoire holds 150,000 or so clones, approximately 82% seen once, with around 7% in the top ten. The sequenced sample was peripheral blood. These receptors originate from a woman between 40 and 50 years old with COVID-19, enrolled during active disease.

The chain recombines TRBV2 with TRBJ1-5, with TRBD1 as a possible D gene (6 bases). From germline, CDR1 is SNHLY and CDR2 FYNNEI. The CDR3 runs 15 residues. With 6 bases removed from V and 6 bases from J, the gap between germline ends came to 18 bases. CDR3 DNA: TGTGCCAGCAGCTCGGGGGGGGGCGGCGTTCAGCCCCAGCATTTT. Residues: CASSSGGGGVQPQHF.

The V call is TRBV6-5, the J call TRBJ1-2, with a tentative D call TRBD1 (5 bases). Germline-derived CDR1 and CDR2 are MNHEY and SVGAGI. Trimming shortened V by 5 bases and J by 2 bases, and 9 bases separated the two germline ends. The CDR3 loop spans 13 amino acids. CDR3 nucleotides: TGTGCCAGCAGTCTCCGACAGAACTATGGCTACACCTTC. This encodes CASSLRQNYGYTF.

V and J are TRBV29-1 and TRBJ1-2, with D perhaps matching TRBD1 (5 bases). The CDR3 totals 14 residues. The germline CDR1 and CDR2 sequences are SQVTM and ANQGSEA. V was pared by 3 bases and J by 6 bases, with 17 bases between. The CDR3 protein is CSVDPPRQLDGYTF. CDR3 coding DNA: TGCAGCGTTGATCCCCCGCGACAGCTTGATGGCTACACCTTC.

The chain joins TRBV29-1 to TRBJ2-6; D is ambiguous. Trimming cost V 6 bases and J 0 bases, with 6 bases left between them. The V gene's germline CDR1 is SQVTM and CDR2 ANQGSEA. The CDR3 contains 13 residues. The CDR3 here is CSVRYSGANVLTF. The CDR3 DNA sequence: TGCAGCGTGCGGTACTCTGGGGCCAACGTCCTGACTTTC.

This rearrangement joins TRBV9 to TRBJ1-1; D call uncertain. Deletions cut 0 bases from V and 6 bases from J, with 18 bases between. The CDR3 runs to 16 residues. Germline V gives CDR1 SGDLS, CDR2 YYNGEE. The CDR3 DNA is TGTGCCAGCAGCGTAGGGGCAGATGGGTCCATGGCTGAAGCTTTCTTT. Translated, it gives CASSVGADGSMAEAFF.

J is TRBJ2-3 and V is TRBV10-1; 8 bases match TRBD1. Germline CDR1 is WNHNN and CDR2 is SYGVQD (reference sequence). The ends lost 4 bases at V and 2 bases at J; junction bases unmatched: 5. This CDR3 is built from 15 residues. The CDR3 DNA is TGCGCCAGCAGTGTGGACAGGGAGACCACAGATACGCAGTATTTT. It is translated as CASSVDRETTDTQYF.

The count of this clone is one. The rearrangement links TRBV5-1 to TRBJ2-1; perhaps TRBD2 as D (6 bases). V lost 0 bases, J lost 0 bases, and 13 bases lay in between. Germline loops: CDR1 SGHRS, CDR2 YFSETQ. The CDR3 length is 17 residues. DNA of the CDR3: TGCGCCAGCAGCTTGGGCGGACTACGAAGCTCCTACAATGAGCAGTTCTTC. Amino acid sequence: CASSLGGLRSSYNEQFF.

The chain uses TRBV12-3 or TRBV12-4 and TRBJ2-5; weak D call: TRBD1 (6 bases). CDR3 length equals 11 residues. The germline V and J ends were trimmed by 10 bases and 5 bases, with 11 bases remaining between them. The CDR3 here is CATGTFETQYF. The CDR3, as DNA: TGTGCCACTGGGACATTCGAGACCCAGTACTTC.

This clone was recorded once. This chain joins TRBV11-2 and TRBJ1-1; TRBD1 might be the D (5 bases). Between the trimmed V and J ends, which lost 4 bases and 1 base, there was a span of 13 bases. CDR1 is SGHAT, CDR2 FQNNGV, per germline. The CDR3 runs to 15 residues. The CDR3 loop is CASSSIGTGNTEAFF. In DNA, the CDR3 is TGTGCCAGCAGCTCTATAGGTACAGGGAACACTGAAGCTTTCTTT.

The genes are TRBV19 and TRBJ2-1; possible D gene TRBD1, 6 bases. The CDR3 has 15 amino acids. The V gene lost 4 bases and the J gene lost 7 bases, with 17 bases spanning the gap. The germline V gene encodes CDR1 LNHDA and CDR2 SQIVND (reference sequence). CDR3 sequence: CASSTPGQGWNEQFF. CDR3 bases: TGTGCCAGTAGTACCCCGGGGCAGGGGTGGAATGAGCAGTTCTTC. Complete variable domain (other parts from reference TRBV19 and TRBJ2-1): DGGITQSPKYLFRKEGQNVTLSCEQNLNHDAMYWYRQDPGQGLRLIYYSQIVNDFQKGDIAEGYSVSREKKESFPLTVTSAQKNPTAFYLCASSTPGQGWNEQFFGPGTRLTVL.

CDR3 in DNA: TGTGCCAGCAGTGAAGCGGCCACCCTCCGTGGGCAGTACGTC. It codes for CASSEAATLRGQYV. The chain has TRBV6-1 and TRBJ2-7; D remains unclear. CDR1 MNHNS and CDR2 SASEGT come from the germline V gene. The CDR3 is 14 residues long. Trimming removed 0 bases from V and 9 bases from J, with 15 bases in between.

The gene calls are TRBV28 and TRBJ2-7; 8 bases agree with TRBD2. CDR1 and CDR2 from the germline V gene are MDHEN and SYDVKM. This CDR3 has 14 residues. J lost 2 bases, V lost 0 bases, and 0 bases had no gene match. The CDR3 loop is CASSLWRGAYEQYV. CDR3 sequence (DNA): TGTGCCAGCAGTTTATGGCGGGGGGCCTACGAGCAGTACGTC.

The chain has TRBV11-3 and TRBJ2-3; D is uncertain. V was pared by 4 bases and J by 2 bases, with 4 bases between. Germline V gene data show CDR1 as SGHNT and CDR2 as YENEEA. The CDR3 runs to 12 residues. DNA for the CDR3: TGTGCCAGCAGCTCCTACACAGATACGCAGTATTTT. Translated: CASSSYTDTQYF.

The chain combines TRBV10-3 with TRBJ2-7; TRBD2 matches 8 bases. Looked up from germline, CDR1 is ENHRY and CDR2 is SYGVKD. The ends lost 5 bases at V and 1 base at J; junction bases unmatched: 4. The CDR3 is made up of 14 amino acids. CDR3: CAISRAGESYEQYV. The CDR3 nucleotides read TGTGCCATCAGTAGAGCGGGGGAGTCCTACGAGCAGTACGTC.

The chain carries TRBV7-8 and TRBJ2-2, with D perhaps TRBD2 (7 bases). This CDR3 has 13 amino acids. The germline V and J ends were trimmed by 5 bases and 11 bases, with 15 bases remaining between them. CDR1 is SGHVS, CDR2 FQNEAQ, per germline. The CDR3 here is CASSPRRGGELFF. CDR3 bases: TGTGCCAGCAGCCCCCGGAGGGGGGGAGAGCTGTTTTTT.

The chain couples TRBV7-9 to TRBJ1-5, with D unresolved. The CDR3 covers 11 residues. Germline CDR1 is SEHNR and CDR2 is FQNEAQ (reference sequence). Trimming cost V 8 bases and J 4 bases, with 6 bases left between them. CDR3 region: CASGENQPQHF. The CDR3 bases are TGTGCCAGCGGGGAGAATCAGCCCCAGCATTTT.

This clone was counted once. This chain joins TRBV4-1 and TRBJ2-5; no clear D gene. The V end was cut by 0 bases, the J end by 1 base, with 12 bases between. This CDR3 comprises 16 residues. Germline V gene data show CDR1 as MGHRA and CDR2 as YSYEKL. DNA for the CDR3: TGCGCCAGCAGCCAAGATCCTTCCGAGTTCCAAGAGACCCAGTACTTC. Encoded protein: CASSQDPSEFQETQYF.

About this clone: One junction end disagrees with the germline gene, perhaps due to a read error. CDR3 in amino acids: CASRAHLF. As DNA, the CDR3 is TGTGCCAGCCGCGCCCACCTTTTT. This rearrangement joins TRBV19 to TRBJ1-4; D is uncertain. Germline V lookup: CDR1 LNHDA, CDR2 SQIVND (reference sequence). This CDR3 has 8 residues.

The chain links TRBV28 to TRBJ1-2; D perhaps matches TRBD1 (6 bases). Deletions cut 7 bases from V and 8 bases from J, with 17 bases between. The CDR3 extends over 13 amino acids. Looked up from germline, CDR1 is MDHEN and CDR2 is SYDVKM. CDR3 bases: TGTGCCAGCAACCCCGACAGGACGGGCGGCTACACCTTC. Its protein is CASNPDRTGGYTF.

The chain couples TRBV7-3 to TRBJ2-1; 9 nucleotides align to TRBD2. Germline values: CDR1 SGHTA, CDR2 FQGTGA. The CDR3 loop spans 16 amino acids. V was clipped by 1 base and J by 13 bases; unmatched bases: 14. Here the CDR3 reads CASSLNPLSAGGYQFF. CDR3 nucleotide sequence: TGTGCCAGCAGCTTAAACCCTCTTTCAGCGGGAGGATATCAGTTCTTC. The whole variable domain, remainder taken from reference TRBV7-3 and TRBJ2-1, is GAGVSQTPSNKVTEKGKYVELRCDPISGHTALYWYRQSLGQGPEFLIYFQGTGAADDSGLPNDRFFAVRPEGSVSTLKIQRTERGDSAVYLCASSLNPLSAGGYQFFGPGTRLTVL.

This clone was observed a handful of times. The V gene is TRBV28, the J gene TRBJ1-3; D is unresolved. The germline V gene encodes CDR1 MDHEN and CDR2 SYDVKM. There are 12 residues in the CDR3. The CDR3 region is CATMPSGNTIYF. The CDR3 nucleotides read TGTGCTACAATGCCCTCTGGAAACACCATATATTTT.

This rearrangement joins TRBV6-5 to TRBJ2-3, with 8 bases that match TRBD2. This CDR3 has 14 residues. Germline CDR1 is MNHEY and CDR2 is SVGAGI. V shed 0 bases and J 6 bases; nucleotides not matched to a gene: 2. The CDR3, as DNA: TGTGCCAGCAGTTACTCCGGGAGGGGGGATACGCAGTATTTT. This codes for CASSYSGRGDTQYF.

This clone was seen a single time. The genes are TRBV9 and TRBJ1-2, with 8 bases fitting TRBD1. The length of the CDR3 is 15 residues. J gave up 0 bases and V 3 bases, and 4 bases lay outside the gene matches. Germline values: CDR1 SGDLS, CDR2 YYNGEE. The CDR3 here is CASSGQGAPNYGYTF. As DNA, the CDR3 is TGTGCCAGCAGCGGTCAGGGGGCGCCTAACTATGGCTACACCTTC.

About this clone: Other DNA sequences in this sample translate to the same CDR3. This sequence joins TRBV19 and TRBJ2-7; 10 bases are shared with TRBD2. The CDR3 sequence is 13 residues long. CDR1 LNHDA and CDR2 SQIVND come from the germline V gene (reference sequence). V was clipped by 6 bases and J by 3 bases; unmatched bases: 2. The CDR3: CASSASGGYEQYV. The CDR3 DNA is TGTGCCAGTAGCGCTAGCGGGGGCTACGAGCAGTACGTC.